The rows below give T cell receptor beta chains drawn from one sample of a study of T cell repertoires in cytomegalovirus infection. TCRdb passed the reads through MiXCR, listing each CDR3 protein once. This sample has around 250,000 distinct CDR3 sequences, with about 18% found just once. Sequencing was carried out using CD8+ T cells from PBMCs. The receptors were gathered from a human donor in good health (CMV status not recorded). Some clones in this sample may be carry-over from other donors' samples. Each CDR3 is given with its conserved first and last residue. The listing skips clone size in some rows; elsewhere it reads once, few, many or a size class.

j_call | v_call | clone_size | cdr3_aa
TRBJ1-1 | TRBV19 | NA | CASRNRASEAFF
TRBJ2-6 | TRBV6-5 | NA | CASSQPGWGTGANVLTF
TRBJ2-3 | TRBV7-8 | many | CASSPTSGVMTDTQYF
TRBJ2-7 | TRBV7-8 | many | CASSLAAGGPYEQYF
TRBJ2-2 | TRBV18 | NA | CASSPGPSGAFVGELFF
TRBJ2-7 | TRBV6-2/TRBV6-3 | NA | CASSYSTGPQVVYF
TRBJ2-1 | TRBV2 | few | CASSEAAASGGHEQFF
TRBJ1-2 | TRBV7-9 | many | CASSSRGWYGYTF
TRBJ2-3 | TRBV7-2 | many | CASSSHLGWDSTDTQYF
TRBJ2-7 | TRBV28 | many | CASSLAEGQGGYSYEQYF
TRBJ2-1 | TRBV20-1 | few | CSADLRGSYNEQFF
TRBJ2-1 | TRBV20-1 | NA | CSPWTGESEPYNEQFF
TRBJ1-4 | TRBV14 | NA | CASSQDRARREKLFF
TRBJ2-2 | TRBV12-3/TRBV12-4 | many | CASSAGAGTGELFF
TRBJ2-7 | TRBV29-1 | NA | CSVETHQRGLYEQYF
TRBJ2-4 | TRBV7-8 | many | CASSLEGGGGADIQYF
TRBJ2-1 | TRBV27 | NA | CASSFVPGQGGGEFF
TRBJ2-7 | TRBV29-1 | once | CSVGQGDSYEQYF
TRBJ2-2 | TRBV7-6 | many | CASSLVENTGELFF
TRBJ1-5 | TRBV28 | many | CASSLTGGSNQPQHF
TRBJ2-7 | TRBV5-4 | NA | CASSFGTHEQYF
TRBJ2-7 | TRBV2 | NA | CASSPSFLRRSYEQYF
TRBJ1-1 | TRBV6-2/TRBV6-3 | few | CASSYGAGIEAFF
TRBJ1-1 | TRBV19 | many | CASSFVVTTTEAFF
TRBJ2-3 | TRBV15 | NA | CATSRSHPGVADTQYF
TRBJ1-6 | TRBV7-9 | NA | CASSVGGGSSPLHF
TRBJ2-7 | TRBV29-1 | NA | CSGGQSVGYEQYF